These 22 T cell receptor beta chains were sequenced from one sample in a study of CD8+ T cells in alopecia areata. RNA was isolated and reverse transcribed to cDNA, the sequencing template. Sequenced by immunoSEQ multiplex PCR; TCRdb stores in-frame clones only, minus some. The table includes more than 100,000 clones, around three fifths detected once. The sample was CD4+ T cells sorted from blood, taken at week 0. The receptor set was obtained from a human donor with alopecia areata.

The chain uses TRBV27 and TRBJ1-5; no clear D gene. Germline assignment: CDR1 MNHEY and CDR2 SMNVEV (reference sequence). CDR3 length: 16 amino acids. Trimming took 6 bases from V and 0 from J, leaving 15 bases between them. The DNA of the CDR3 is TGTGCCAGCAGGCTACGTCCTGGGGATAGCAATCAGCCCCAGCATTTT. Encoded protein: CASRLRPGDSNQPQHF.

The chain combines TRBV7-6 with TRBJ2-1, with D tentatively TRBD2 (5 bases). Germline-derived CDR1 and CDR2 are SGHVS and FNYEAQ. Trimming left V 0 bases short and J 5 bases short, with 11 bases between. This CDR3 is built from 15 residues. CDR3 sequence (DNA): TGTGCCAGCAGCTTAGCAAGCGGACTGAACAATGAGCAGTTCTTC. It is translated as CASSLASGLNNEQFF. The full variable domain, with the rest looked up from reference TRBV7-6 and TRBJ2-1, is GAGVSQSPRYKVTKRGQDVALRCDPISGHVSLYWYRQALGQGPEFLTYFNYEAQQDKSGLPNDRFSAERPEGSISTLTIQRTEQRDSAMYRCASSLASGLNNEQFFGPGTRLTVL.

The gene calls are TRBV6-5 and TRBJ1-2; perhaps TRBD1 as D (5 bases). V was shortened by 6 bases and J by 6 bases, with 17 bases between the two germline ends. The V gene's germline CDR1 is MNHEY and CDR2 SVGAGI. The CDR3 spans 14 residues. CDR3 in amino acids: CASSDWAGRDGYTF. CDR3 DNA sequence: TGTGCCAGCAGCGATTGGGCAGGGAGGGATGGCTACACCTTC.

V is TRBV27 and J is TRBJ2-1; 8 positions agree with TRBD1. V shed 3 bases and J 2 bases; nucleotides not matched to a gene: 3. CDR3 length: 15 amino acids. Germline V CDR1 and CDR2: MNHEY, SMNVEV (reference sequence). The CDR3 sequence is CASSFRTGPYNEQFF. The CDR3 nucleotides read TGTGCCAGCAGTTTTCGGACAGGGCCCTACAATGAGCAGTTCTTC.

V is TRBV5-1 and J is TRBJ1-1; TRBD1 agrees at 10 bases. V lost 6 bases to trimming and J lost 3 bases; unmatched junction nucleotides: 8. Germline V CDR1 and CDR2: SGHRS, YFSETQ. CDR3 length: 15 residues. The CDR3 is CASNPSGTGDTEAFF. For the CDR3, the DNA is TGCGCCAGCAACCCGTCCGGGACAGGGGACACTGAAGCTTTCTTT. Filled out from reference TRBV5-1 and TRBJ1-1, the complete variable domain reads KAGVTQTPRYLIKTRGQQVTLSCSPISGHRSVSWYQQTPGQGLQFLFEYFSETQRNKGNFPGRFSGRQFSNSRSEMNVSTLELGDSALYLCASNPSGTGDTEAFFGQGTRLTVV.

This clone was detected only a few times. CDR3 nucleotide sequence: TGCGCCAGCAGCCAAGATCGTCGGTCCAACTATGGCTACACCTTC. Protein sequence: CASSQDRRSNYGYTF. The chain combines TRBV4-3 with TRBJ1-2, with unresolved D. There are 15 residues in the CDR3. V was clipped by 0 bases and J by 2 bases, with 10 bases between them. CDR1 is LGHNA and CDR2 is YSLEER in the germline V gene.

The V gene is TRBV5-6, the J gene TRBJ2-1; TRBD1 aligns across 8 bases. The CDR3 consists of 16 residues. The germline V gene has CDR1 SGHDT and CDR2 YYEEEE. The trim removed 1 base at V and 3 bases at J, leaving 6 bases unmatched. CDR3 sequence: CASSLPTGGYYNEQFF. CDR3 in DNA: TGTGCCAGCAGCTTGCCAACAGGGGGATACTACAATGAGCAGTTCTTC.

This clone was counted only a few times. The chain uses TRBV7-3 and TRBJ2-2; 11 positions match TRBD1. Germline CDR1 SGHTA, CDR2 FQGTGA. V trimming: 10 bases; J trimming: 4 bases; junction bases outside the gene matches: 2. CDR3 length: 13 residues. Here the CDR3 reads CATGTGGTGELFF. In DNA, the CDR3 is TGTGCCACCGGGACAGGGGGCACCGGGGAGCTGTTTTTT.

The J gene is TRBJ2-5, the V gene TRBV5-1; the D is unclear. With 0 bases removed from V and 2 bases from J, the gap between germline ends came to 8 bases. The CDR3 totals 14 residues. Germline V gives CDR1 SGHRS, CDR2 YFSETQ. DNA of the CDR3: TGCGCCAGCAGCTTGGATGTGGGGCAAGAGACCCAGTACTTC. This sequence encodes CASSLDVGQETQYF.

This chain connects TRBV15 to TRBJ2-2; no clear D. Germline CDR1 is LNHNV and CDR2 is YYDKDF (reference sequence). The germline V and J ends were trimmed by 1 base and 7 bases, with 16 bases remaining between them. The length of the CDR3 is 16 residues. The CDR3 DNA sequence: TGTGCCACCAGCAGAGGTACCTCTCCAAGTAACGGGGAGCTGTTTTTT. It specifies CATSRGTSPSNGELFF.

The V gene is TRBV11-2, the J gene TRBJ2-2; no clear D. Germline CDR1 is SGHAT and CDR2 is FQNNGV. This CDR3 spans 14 amino acids. Trimming took off 0 bases at V and 4 bases at J, with 6 bases between the two ends. CDR3 DNA sequence: TGTGCCAGCAGCTTAGATTCCTTCACCGGGGAGCTGTTTTTT. This encodes CASSLDSFTGELFF.

The chain recombines TRBV6-5 with TRBJ2-7; tentative D call: TRBD1 (5 bases). There are 15 residues in the CDR3. V was trimmed by 5 bases and J by 0 bases, leaving 14 bases between them. CDR1 is MNHEY, CDR2 SVGAGI, per germline. As DNA, the CDR3 is TGTGCCAGCAGTATACAGGCAGGCAGCTCCTACGAGCAGTACTTC. Translation: CASSIQAGSSYEQYF.

This clone was counted only a few times. The V and J genes are TRBV11-1 and TRBJ2-5; TRBD2 might be the D (6 bases). This CDR3 spans 18 amino acids. Germline V gene sequence: CDR1 SGHAT, CDR2 FQDESV (reference sequence). V lost 1 base, J lost 5 bases, and 23 bases lay in between. As DNA, the CDR3 is TGTGCCAGCAGCTTAGGCCAGGCTGCGGGGCTAGCGATCGAGACCCAGTACTTC. Its protein product is CASSLGQAAGLAIETQYF.

This clone was detected only a few times. V is TRBV19 and J is TRBJ2-2; 12 nucleotides match TRBD2. CDR3 length: 16 residues. With V trimmed by 3 bases and J by 7 bases, 6 bases remained unmatched. Germline V gives CDR1 LNHDA, CDR2 SQIVND (reference sequence). In nucleotides, the CDR3 is TGTGCCAGTAGTATGAGGACTAGCGGGATTCACGGGGAGCTGTTTTTT. It translates to CASSMRTSGIHGELFF.

V is TRBV30 and J is TRBJ2-6, with 8 bases fitting TRBD2. Germline V gene lookup returns CDR1 GTSNPN and CDR2 SVGIG (reference sequence). J lost 0 bases, V lost 8 bases, and 6 bases had no gene match. The CDR3 runs to 15 residues. The CDR3 region is CARGLGASGANVLTF. The CDR3 coding sequence is TGTGCCAGGGGACTAGGAGCCTCTGGGGCCAACGTCCTGACTTTC.

In this sample, this clone turned up a few times. The chain combines TRBV5-6 with TRBJ2-3, with 10 bases fitting TRBD2. Germline values: CDR1 SGHDT, CDR2 YYEEEE. The ends lost 1 base at V and 5 bases at J; junction bases unmatched: 4. The CDR3 has 15 amino acids. CDR3 sequence reads: CASSLLAGAGDTQYF. For the CDR3, the DNA is TGTGCCAGCAGCTTGCTAGCGGGGGCCGGAGATACGCAGTATTTT.

The chain is built from TRBV14 and TRBJ2-5; the D is unclear. This CDR3 is built from 14 residues. The germline CDR1 and CDR2 sequences are SGHDN and FVKESK. V was trimmed by 1 base and J by 5 bases, leaving 11 bases between them. The CDR3 sequence is CASSQAWSIETQYF. The CDR3 region has the DNA TGTGCCAGCAGCCAAGCGTGGAGCATTGAGACCCAGTACTTC.

A word on this clone: One end of the junction is discordant with germline, which a read error may explain. The chain uses TRBV5-1 and TRBJ2-7; possible D gene TRBD1, 5 bases. The length of the CDR3 is 12 residues. The V gene's germline CDR1 is SGHRS and CDR2 YFSETQ. The CDR3 DNA follows: TGCGCCAGCAGCTCCTCAGGGATGTACCTCAAATTC. Translation gives CASSSSGMYLKF.

The chain links TRBV6-1 to TRBJ2-5; 9 bases line up with TRBD2. Germline V gene data show CDR1 as MNHNS and CDR2 as SASEGT. The trim removed 6 bases at V and 1 base at J, leaving 3 bases unmatched. The CDR3 runs to 14 residues. The CDR3 here is CASRRLAAQETQYF. In DNA form, the CDR3 reads TGTGCCAGCAGGAGACTAGCGGCCCAAGAGACCCAGTACTTC.

The V and J genes are TRBV6-5 and TRBJ2-1; D uncertain. From germline, CDR1 is MNHEY and CDR2 SVGAGI. The CDR3 contains 11 residues. V was clipped by 5 bases and J by 14 bases, with 13 bases between them. The CDR3 DNA reads as TGTGCCAGCAGTGGCCCGAATAGGGAGTTCTTC. It yields the protein CASSGPNREFF.

The chain links TRBV5-6 to TRBJ2-6, with TRBD1 as a possible D gene (5 bases). This CDR3 has 15 amino acids. The V end lost 0 bases, the J end lost 1 base, and 5 bases lay between the germline ends. Germline V gene data show CDR1 as SGHDT and CDR2 as YYEEEE. The CDR3 here is CASSLAGSGANVLTF. DNA of the CDR3: TGTGCCAGCAGCTTGGCAGGGTCTGGGGCCAACGTCCTGACTTTC.

The V and J genes are TRBV10-3 and TRBJ2-7; D gene uncertain. Trimming stripped 4 bases from V and 6 bases from J, with 13 bases between. Germline V gene sequence: CDR1 ENHRY, CDR2 SYGVKD. The CDR3 contains 13 residues. The DNA of the CDR3 is TGTGCCATCAGTGGGACCGCGCCTGGCGAGCAGTACTTC. Translation gives CAISGTAPGEQYF.